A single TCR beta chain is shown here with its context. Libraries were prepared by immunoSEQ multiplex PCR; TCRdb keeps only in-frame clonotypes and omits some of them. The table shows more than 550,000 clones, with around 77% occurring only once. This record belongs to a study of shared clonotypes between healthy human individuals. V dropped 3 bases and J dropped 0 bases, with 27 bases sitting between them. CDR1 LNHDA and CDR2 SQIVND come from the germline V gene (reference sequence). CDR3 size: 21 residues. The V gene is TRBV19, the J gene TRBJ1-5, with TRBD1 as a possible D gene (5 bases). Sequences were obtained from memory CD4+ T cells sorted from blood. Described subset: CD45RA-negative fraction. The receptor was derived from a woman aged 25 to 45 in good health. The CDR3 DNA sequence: TGTGCCAGTAGTATCCCACTTCCCGGGATGCGGGGCAGGTATAGCAATCAGCCCCAGCATTTT. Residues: CASSIPLPGMRGRYSNQPQHF.